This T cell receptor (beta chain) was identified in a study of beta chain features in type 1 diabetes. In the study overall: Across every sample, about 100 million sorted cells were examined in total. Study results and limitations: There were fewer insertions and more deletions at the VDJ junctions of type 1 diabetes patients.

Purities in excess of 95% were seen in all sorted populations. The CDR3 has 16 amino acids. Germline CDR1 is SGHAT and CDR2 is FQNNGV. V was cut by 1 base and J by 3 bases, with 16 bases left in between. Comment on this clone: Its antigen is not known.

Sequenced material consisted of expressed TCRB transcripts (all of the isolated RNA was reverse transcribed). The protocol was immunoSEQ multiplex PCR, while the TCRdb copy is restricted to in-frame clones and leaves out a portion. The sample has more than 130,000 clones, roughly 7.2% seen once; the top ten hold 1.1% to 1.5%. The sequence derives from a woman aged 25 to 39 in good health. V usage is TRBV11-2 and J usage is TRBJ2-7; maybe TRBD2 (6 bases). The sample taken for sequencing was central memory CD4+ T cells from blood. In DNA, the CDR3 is TGTGCCAGCAGCTTAGGTGGCGGGGACCTCCTCTACGAGCAGTACTTC. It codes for CASSLGGGDLLYEQYF.